The T cell receptor beta chain under discussion was sequenced for a study of long-term antiretroviral therapy in people with HIV. General study points: Post-ART samples showed increased diversity that remained below transplant donor control levels. Regardless of time point, clones expanded before ART dominated the repertoire.

As concerns this clone: Antigen: not known.

Post-ART PBMC samples numbered at least two per donor, and pre-ART ones at least one. Version v3.0 of the immunoSEQ assay ran at survey level. The protocol was immunoSEQ multiplex PCR, while the TCRdb copy is restricted to in-frame clones and leaves out a portion. The sample shows 25,000 to 35,000 clones, around 96% of them seen only once. Germline V lookup: CDR1 SNHLY, CDR2 FYNNEI. The germline V and J ends were trimmed by 6 bases and 0 bases, with 16 bases remaining between them. CDR3 length equals 16 residues. The source is a man aged 25 to 40 with HIV. The V call is TRBV2, the J call TRBJ2-3, with D possibly being TRBD2 (6 bases). Material: unsorted PBMCs, obtained roughly 6.4 years after starting antiretroviral therapy. The CDR3: CASSVPAGASTDTQYF. For the CDR3, the DNA is TGTGCCAGCAGCGTCCCAGCGGGCGCTAGCACAGATACGCAGTATTTT.